Following are 2 T cell receptor beta chains from one sample sequenced in a study of T cell responses to AZD1222 COVID-19 vaccine. Profiling relied on immunoSEQ multiplex PCR, and the TCRdb table lists in-frame clones only, not all of them. In the table there are more than 60,000 clones, roughly 87% of which are singletons. This specimen was peripheral blood, taken on day 0 of AZD1222 vaccination. These receptors were collected from an adult in good health.

V is TRBV20-1 and J is TRBJ2-7; a weak D match, TRBD1 (6 bases). CDR1 is DFQATT and CDR2 is SNEGSKA in the germline V gene (reference sequence). The CDR3 contains 11 residues. With 3 bases removed from V and 4 bases from J, the gap between germline ends came to 7 bases. The chain's CDR3 is CSARQGYEQYF. The CDR3 DNA reads as TGCAGTGCTAGGCAGGGGTACGAGCAGTACTTC.

The V gene is TRBV5-5, the J gene TRBJ2-1; no definite D call. The CDR3 consists of 13 residues. With 2 bases removed from V and 9 bases from J, the gap between germline ends came to 12 bases. Per germline, CDR1 SGHKS and CDR2 YYEKEE (reference sequence). CDR3 nucleotides: TGTGCCAGCAGCTTAGGTTCATCTATTGAGCAGTTCTTC. This gives the protein CASSLGSSIEQFF.